Shown below are 11 T cell receptor beta chains from a single sample sequenced in a study of long-term antiretroviral therapy in people with HIV. Researchers ran immunoSEQ v3.0 at survey level. This table comes from immunoSEQ multiplex PCR, and its TCRdb copy is limited to in-frame clones, with some not included. The table lists more than 30,000 clones, roughly 80% of them singletons, with 7.9% in the top ten. The sample consisted of unsorted PBMCs, taken 0.4 years before starting antiretroviral therapy. Receptor source: a man aged 18 to 35 with HIV.

This chain joins TRBV28 and TRBJ2-7; D gene ambiguous. Trimming left V 3 bases short and J 6 bases short, with 9 bases between. Germline V gene sequence: CDR1 MDHEN, CDR2 SYDVKM. The CDR3 has 12 residues. The CDR3 loop reads CASSFLSGEQYF. The CDR3 DNA sequence: TGTGCCAGCAGTTTCCTTTCCGGCGAGCAGTACTTC. The full variable domain, its missing parts supplied by reference TRBV28 and TRBJ2-7, is DVKVTQSSRYLVKRTGEKVFLECVQDMDHENMFWYRQDPGLGLRLIYFSYDVKMKEKGDIPEGYSVSREKKERFSLILESASTNQTSMYLCASSFLSGEQYFGPGTRLTVT.

The chain joins TRBV10-3 to TRBJ1-4, with D uncertain. The CDR3 is 15 amino acids. The V and J ends lost 3 bases and 5 bases respectively, with 13 bases between them. Per the germline V gene, CDR1 is ENHRY and CDR2 is SYGVKD. The CDR3 is CAISDGGSKNEKLFF. The CDR3 nucleotides read TGTGCCATCAGTGACGGTGGGAGTAAAAATGAAAAACTGTTTTTT.

The genes are TRBV19 and TRBJ1-2, with TRBD1 identical over 8 bases. The CDR3 is made up of 14 amino acids. Germline loops: CDR1 LNHDA, CDR2 SQIVND (reference sequence). The V and J ends lost 8 bases and 2 bases, in that order; junction bases with no gene match: 7. The CDR3 loop reads CASQLRTGNYGYTF. CDR3 DNA sequence: TGTGCCAGTCAGTTAAGGACAGGGAACTATGGCTACACCTTC.

The chain joins TRBV30 to TRBJ1-1; D is undetermined. Trimming took 0 bases from V and 8 from J, leaving 13 bases between them. The CDR3 has 13 residues. Germline V gene sequence: CDR1 GTSNPN, CDR2 SVGIG (reference sequence). The CDR3 DNA reads as TGTGCCTGGAGTGTTCAGTTGACGGAAGAAGCTTTCTTT. Its translation: CAWSVQLTEEAFF.

In its sample, this clone was seen a few times. The chain is built from TRBV30 and TRBJ1-1, with a tentative D call TRBD1 (5 bases). In germline, CDR1 is GTSNPN, CDR2 SVGIG (reference sequence). The V end lost 0 bases, the J end lost 6 bases, and 14 bases lay between the germline ends. This CDR3 has 14 amino acids. For the CDR3, the DNA is TGTGCCTGGAGTGTACTGAATCAGGGCTCTGAAGCTTTCTTT. Amino acid sequence: CAWSVLNQGSEAFF. Full variable domain (remainder filled in from reference TRBV30 and TRBJ1-1): SQTIHQWPATLVQPVGSPLSLECTVEGTSNPNLYWYRQAAGRGLQLLFYSVGIGQISSEVPQNLSASRPQDRQFILSSKKLLLSDSGFYLCAWSVLNQGSEAFFGQGTRLTVV.

This chain uses TRBV9 with TRBJ1-1, with D hard to call. CDR1 is SGDLS and CDR2 is YYNGEE in the germline V gene. Trimming took off 0 bases at V and 1 base at J, with 4 bases between the two ends. The CDR3 sequence is 13 residues long. DNA of the CDR3: TGTGCCAGCAGCGTAGAGACGAACACTGAAGCTTTCTTT. Residues: CASSVETNTEAFF.

This sequence joins TRBV11-2 and TRBJ2-5; weak D call: TRBD1 (5 bases). With 5 bases removed from V and 4 bases from J, the gap between germline ends came to 17 bases. The V gene's germline CDR1 is SGHAT and CDR2 FQNNGV. CDR3 size: 15 residues. CDR3 in amino acids: CASSIHPAGRETQYF. CDR3 in DNA: TGTGCCAGCAGCATCCACCCGGCAGGGCGAGAGACCCAGTACTTC.

The CDR3 region is CASSSYTSYEQYF. The CDR3 bases are TGTGCCAGCAGCTCGTACACTTCCTACGAGCAGTACTTC. V usage is TRBV7-2 and J usage is TRBJ2-7; D ambiguous. V was clipped by 4 bases and J by 1 base, with 8 bases between them. The CDR3 length is 13 residues. Per the germline V gene, CDR1 is SGHTA and CDR2 is FQGNSA.

The chain joins TRBV4-1 to TRBJ1-4; a possible D gene is TRBD1 (5 bases). The V gene's germline CDR1 is MGHRA and CDR2 YSYEKL. V lost 4 bases and J 6 bases, leaving 21 bases between the germline ends. This CDR3 spans 17 amino acids. The CDR3 DNA sequence: TGCGCCAGCAGCCTTACACGGACACCAAGCGAGTATGAAAAACTGTTTTTT. Translated, it gives CASSLTRTPSEYEKLFF.

This rearrangement joins TRBV15 to TRBJ1-5, with 8 positions matching TRBD1. The CDR3 contains 16 residues. Trimming removed 0 bases from V and 4 bases from J; junction bases left unmatched: 5. Germline CDR1 and CDR2: LNHNV and YYDKDF (reference sequence). CDR3 region: CATSRDLGTGNQPQHF. The CDR3 DNA reads as TGTGCCACCAGCAGAGATCTAGGGACAGGAAATCAGCCCCAGCATTTT.

The chain links TRBV30 to TRBJ2-2; D might be TRBD1 (6 bases). This CDR3 contains 15 residues. The germline V and J ends were trimmed by 0 bases and 1 base, with 9 bases remaining between them. CDR1 and CDR2 from the germline V gene are GTSNPN and SVGIG (reference sequence). The DNA for the CDR3 is TGTGCCTGGAGTGTACCGGACAGGAACACCGGGGAGCTGTTTTTT. It is translated as CAWSVPDRNTGELFF. The full variable domain, rest sourced from reference TRBV30 and TRBJ2-2, is SQTIHQWPATLVQPVGSPLSLECTVEGTSNPNLYWYRQAAGRGLQLLFYSVGIGQISSEVPQNLSASRPQDRQFILSSKKLLLSDSGFYLCAWSVPDRNTGELFFGEGSRLTVL.